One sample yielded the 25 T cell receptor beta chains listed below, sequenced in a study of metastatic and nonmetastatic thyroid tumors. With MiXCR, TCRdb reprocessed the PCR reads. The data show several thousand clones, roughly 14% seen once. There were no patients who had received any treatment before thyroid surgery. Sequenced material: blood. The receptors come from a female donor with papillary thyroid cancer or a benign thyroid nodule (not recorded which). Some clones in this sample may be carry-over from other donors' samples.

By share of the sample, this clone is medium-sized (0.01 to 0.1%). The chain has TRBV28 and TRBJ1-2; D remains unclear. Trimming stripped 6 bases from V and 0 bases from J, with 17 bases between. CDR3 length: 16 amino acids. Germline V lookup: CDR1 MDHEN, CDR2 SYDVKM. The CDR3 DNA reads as TGTGCCAGCAGACCCTCCCGCGGGGAAGCTAACTATGGCTACACCTTC. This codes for CASRPSRGEANYGYTF.

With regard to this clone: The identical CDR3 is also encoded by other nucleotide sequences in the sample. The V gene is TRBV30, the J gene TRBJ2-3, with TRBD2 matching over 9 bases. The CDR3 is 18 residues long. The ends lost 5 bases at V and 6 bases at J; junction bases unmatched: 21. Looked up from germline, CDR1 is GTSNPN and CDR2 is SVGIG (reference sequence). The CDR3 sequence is CAWGIPGKREVVVDTQYF. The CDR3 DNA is TGTGCCTGGGGGATCCCTGGTAAGCGGGAGGTTGTAGTGGATACGCAGTATTTT.

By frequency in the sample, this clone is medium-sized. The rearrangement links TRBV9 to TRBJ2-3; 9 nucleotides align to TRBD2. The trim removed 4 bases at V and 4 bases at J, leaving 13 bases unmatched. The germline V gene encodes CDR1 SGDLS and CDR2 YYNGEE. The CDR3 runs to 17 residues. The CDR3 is CASSPTPSGIYADTQYF. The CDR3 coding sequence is TGTGCCAGCAGCCCAACACCTAGCGGGATTTACGCAGATACGCAGTATTTT.

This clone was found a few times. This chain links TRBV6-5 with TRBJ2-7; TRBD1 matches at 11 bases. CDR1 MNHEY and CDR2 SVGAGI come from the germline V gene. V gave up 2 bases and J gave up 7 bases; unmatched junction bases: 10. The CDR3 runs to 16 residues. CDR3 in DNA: TGTGCCAGCAGTTACCCCCGGACAGGGGGCAGAAATGAGCAGTACGTC. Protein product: CASSYPRTGGRNEQYV.

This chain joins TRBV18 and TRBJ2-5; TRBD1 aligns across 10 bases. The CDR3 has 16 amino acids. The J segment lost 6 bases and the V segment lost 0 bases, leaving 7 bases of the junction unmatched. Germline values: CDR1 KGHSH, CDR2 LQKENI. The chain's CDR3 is CASSPPQGTGEKTQYF. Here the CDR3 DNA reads TGTGCCAGCTCACCACCTCAAGGGACAGGGGAAAAGACCCAGTACTTC.

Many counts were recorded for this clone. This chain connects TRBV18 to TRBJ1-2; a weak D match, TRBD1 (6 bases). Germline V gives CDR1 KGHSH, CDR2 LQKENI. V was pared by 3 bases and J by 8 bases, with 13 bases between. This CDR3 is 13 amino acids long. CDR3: CASSPDRYLGYTF. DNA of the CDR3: TGTGCCAGCTCACCCGACAGGTATTTAGGCTACACCTTC.

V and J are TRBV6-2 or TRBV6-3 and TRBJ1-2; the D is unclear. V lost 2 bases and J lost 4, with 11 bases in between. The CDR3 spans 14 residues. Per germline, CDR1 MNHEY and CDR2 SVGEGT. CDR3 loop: CASSYGEQGYGYTF. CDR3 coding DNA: TGTGCCAGCAGTTACGGGGAGCAAGGCTATGGCTACACCTTC.

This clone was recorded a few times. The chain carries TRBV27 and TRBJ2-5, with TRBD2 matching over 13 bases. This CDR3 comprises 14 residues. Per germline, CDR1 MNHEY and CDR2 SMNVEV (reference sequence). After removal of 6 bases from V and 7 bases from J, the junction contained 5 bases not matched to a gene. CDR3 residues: CASRPRTSGGTQYF. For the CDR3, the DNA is TGTGCCAGCAGGCCCCGGACTAGCGGGGGGACCCAGTACTTC.

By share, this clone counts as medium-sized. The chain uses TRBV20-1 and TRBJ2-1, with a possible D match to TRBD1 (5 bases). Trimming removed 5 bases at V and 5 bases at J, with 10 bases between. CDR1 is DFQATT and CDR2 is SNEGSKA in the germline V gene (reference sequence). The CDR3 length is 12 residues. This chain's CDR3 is CSAPDKHNEQFF. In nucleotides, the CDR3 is TGCAGTGCTCCGGACAAACACAATGAGCAGTTCTTC.

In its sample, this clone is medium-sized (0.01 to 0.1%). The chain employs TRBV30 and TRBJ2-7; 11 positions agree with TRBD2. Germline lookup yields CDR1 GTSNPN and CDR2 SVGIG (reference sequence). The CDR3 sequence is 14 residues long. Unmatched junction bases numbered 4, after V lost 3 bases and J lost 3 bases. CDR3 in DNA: TGTGCCTGGAGCCACACTAGCGGGAGCTACGAGCAGTACTTC. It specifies CAWSHTSGSYEQYF.

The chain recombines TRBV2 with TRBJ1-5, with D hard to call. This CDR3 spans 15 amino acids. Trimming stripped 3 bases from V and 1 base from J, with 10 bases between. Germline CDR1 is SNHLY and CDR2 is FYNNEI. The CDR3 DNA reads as TGTGCCAGCAGTGAGAGGGCCGCAAGCAATCAGCCCCAGCATTTT. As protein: CASSERAASNQPQHF.

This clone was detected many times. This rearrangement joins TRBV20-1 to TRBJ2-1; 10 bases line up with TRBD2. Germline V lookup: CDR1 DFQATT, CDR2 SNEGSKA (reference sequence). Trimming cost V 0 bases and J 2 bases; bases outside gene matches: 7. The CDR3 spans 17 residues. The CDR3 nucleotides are TGCAGTGCTAGAGATTCGTACGGGACTAGCGCCTACAATGAGCAGTTCTTC. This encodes CSARDSYGTSAYNEQFF.

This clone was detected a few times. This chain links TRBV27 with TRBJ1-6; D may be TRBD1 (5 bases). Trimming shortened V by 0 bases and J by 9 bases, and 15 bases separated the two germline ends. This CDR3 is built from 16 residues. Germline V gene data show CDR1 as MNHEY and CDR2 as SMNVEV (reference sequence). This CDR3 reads CASSLSDRGRGSPLHF. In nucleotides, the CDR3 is TGTGCCAGCAGTTTATCGGACCGGGGCCGAGGTTCACCCCTCCACTTT.

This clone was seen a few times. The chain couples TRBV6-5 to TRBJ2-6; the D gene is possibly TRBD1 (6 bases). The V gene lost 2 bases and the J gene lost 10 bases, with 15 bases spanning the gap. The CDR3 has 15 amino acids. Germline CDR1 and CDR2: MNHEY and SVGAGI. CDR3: CASSYAQDRRNVLTF. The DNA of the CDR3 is TGTGCCAGCAGTTACGCCCAGGACAGACGGAACGTCCTGACTTTC.

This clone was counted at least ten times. The CDR3 loop is CASSREGRQETQYF. The CDR3 region has the DNA TGCGCCAGCAGCCGGGAAGGACGCCAAGAGACCCAGTACTTC. V and J are TRBV5-1 and TRBJ2-5, with D perhaps TRBD2 (5 bases). V was shortened by 4 bases and J by 1 base, with 11 bases between the two germline ends. CDR3 size: 14 residues. Germline loops: CDR1 SGHRS, CDR2 YFSETQ.

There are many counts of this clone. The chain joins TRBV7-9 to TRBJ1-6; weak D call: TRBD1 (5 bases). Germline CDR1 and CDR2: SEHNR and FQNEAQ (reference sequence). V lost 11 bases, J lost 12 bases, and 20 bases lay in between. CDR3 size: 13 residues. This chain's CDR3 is CACQKLDSGPLHF. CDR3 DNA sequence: TGTGCCTGCCAAAAATTAGACAGCGGACCCCTCCACTTT. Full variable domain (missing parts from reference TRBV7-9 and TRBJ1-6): DTGVSQNPRHKITKRGQNVTFRCDPISEHNRLYWYRQTLGQGPEFLTYFQNEAQLEKSRLLSDRFSAERPKGSFSTLEIQRTEQGDSAMYLCACQKLDSGPLHFGNGTRLTVT.

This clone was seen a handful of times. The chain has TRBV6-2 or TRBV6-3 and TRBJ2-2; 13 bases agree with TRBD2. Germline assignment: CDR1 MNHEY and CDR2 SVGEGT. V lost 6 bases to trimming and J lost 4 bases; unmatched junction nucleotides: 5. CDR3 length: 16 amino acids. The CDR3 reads CASSRGLAGATGELFF. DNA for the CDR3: TGTGCCAGCAGCCGAGGACTAGCGGGAGCCACCGGGGAGCTGTTTTTT.

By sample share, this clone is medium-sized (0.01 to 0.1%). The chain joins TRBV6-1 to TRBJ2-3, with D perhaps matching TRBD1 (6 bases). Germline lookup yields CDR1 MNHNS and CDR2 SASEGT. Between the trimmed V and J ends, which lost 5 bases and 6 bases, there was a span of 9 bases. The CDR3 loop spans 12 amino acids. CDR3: CASSYQGDTQYF. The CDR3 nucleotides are TGTGCCAGCAGTTATCAGGGGGATACGCAGTATTTT.

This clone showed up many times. This chain's CDR3 is CASSTRSGGEYNEQFF. CDR3 bases: TGTGCCAGCAGCACTCGTAGCGGGGGGGAGTACAATGAGCAGTTCTTC. The chain combines TRBV9 with TRBJ2-1; the match to TRBD2 covers 11 bases. This CDR3 is 16 amino acids long. Per germline, CDR1 SGDLS and CDR2 YYNGEE. The junction had 7 bases not matched to a gene; V was cut back by 4 bases and J by 4 bases.

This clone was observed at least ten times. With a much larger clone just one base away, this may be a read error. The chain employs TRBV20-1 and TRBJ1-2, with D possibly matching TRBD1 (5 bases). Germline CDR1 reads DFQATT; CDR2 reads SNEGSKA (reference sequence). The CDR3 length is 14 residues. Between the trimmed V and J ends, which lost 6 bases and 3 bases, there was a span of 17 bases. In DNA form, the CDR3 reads TGCAGTGCGGGGAACCCGGGACGGCACTATGGCTACACCTTC. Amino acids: CSAGNPGRHYGYTF.

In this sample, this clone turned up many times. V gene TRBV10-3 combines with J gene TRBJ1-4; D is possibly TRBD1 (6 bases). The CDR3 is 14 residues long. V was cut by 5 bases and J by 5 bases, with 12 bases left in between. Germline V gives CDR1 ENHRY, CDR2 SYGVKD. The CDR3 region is CAISPGTPNEKLFF. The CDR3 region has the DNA TGTGCCATCAGTCCCGGGACACCGAATGAAAAACTGTTTTTT.

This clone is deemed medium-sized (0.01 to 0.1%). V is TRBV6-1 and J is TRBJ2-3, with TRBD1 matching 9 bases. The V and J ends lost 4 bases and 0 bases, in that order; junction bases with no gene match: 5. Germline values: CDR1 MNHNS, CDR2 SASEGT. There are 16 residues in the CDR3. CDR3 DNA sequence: TGTGCCAGCAGTGGACAGGGGGGGGGTAGCACAGATACGCAGTATTTT. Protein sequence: CASSGQGGGSTDTQYF.

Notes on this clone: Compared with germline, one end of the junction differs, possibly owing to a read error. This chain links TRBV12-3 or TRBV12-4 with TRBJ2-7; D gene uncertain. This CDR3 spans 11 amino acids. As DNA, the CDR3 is TGTGCCAGCCGTTCTACCTACGAGCTGTACTTC. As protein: CASRSTYELYF.

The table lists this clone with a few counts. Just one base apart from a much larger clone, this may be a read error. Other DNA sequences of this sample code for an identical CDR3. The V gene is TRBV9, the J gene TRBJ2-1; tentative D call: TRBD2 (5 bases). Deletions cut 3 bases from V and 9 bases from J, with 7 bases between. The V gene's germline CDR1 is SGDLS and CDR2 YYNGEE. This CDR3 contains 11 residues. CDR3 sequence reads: CASSAEGEQFF. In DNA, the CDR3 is TGTGCCAGCAGCGCTGAGGGTGAGCAGTTCTTC.

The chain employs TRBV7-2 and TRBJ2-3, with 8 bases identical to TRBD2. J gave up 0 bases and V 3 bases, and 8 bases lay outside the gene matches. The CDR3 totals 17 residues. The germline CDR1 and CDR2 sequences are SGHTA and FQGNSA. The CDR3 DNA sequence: TGTGCCAGCAGCTTGGGGACTAGAAACTCTAGCACAGATACGCAGTATTTT. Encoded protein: CASSLGTRNSSTDTQYF.